The 7 T cell receptor beta chains listed next were all sequenced from one sample in a study of patients and donors after allogeneic stem cell transplantation. TCRdb re-analysed the RT-PCR reads in MiXCR, keeping a single row per CDR3 protein. The table has about 160,000 distinct CDR3 sequences, about 24% seen once; the top ten hold roughly 26%. The sequencing input was blood, either unsorted or a sorted T cell fraction (not recorded which). The source is a human donor who was either an allogeneic HSCT recipient or a stem cell or donor lymphocyte infusion donor (not recorded which). It is not recorded whose cells these are; they may come from a transplant donor.

In this sample, this clonotype turned up a few times. This chain joins TRBV20-1 and TRBJ2-4, with D unresolved. V lost 0 bases and J lost 4, with 10 bases in between. Germline CDR1 reads DFQATT; CDR2 reads SNEGSKA (reference sequence). The CDR3 runs to 14 residues. For the CDR3, the DNA is TGCAGTGCTAGAGAAGCTCTAGAAAAAAACATTCAGTACTTC. This encodes CSAREALEKNIQYF.

This clonotype was detected only a few times. The chain has TRBV9 and TRBJ2-1; TRBD1 matches at 7 bases. The CDR3 is 15 residues long. Germline CDR1 is SGDLS and CDR2 is YYNGEE. V lost 4 bases, J lost 5 bases, and 9 bases stayed unmatched. The chain's CDR3 is CASSPSGTDNNEQFF. The DNA of the CDR3 is TGTGCCAGCAGCCCTTCCGGGACAGATAACAATGAGCAGTTCTTC. Based on the CDR3 plus reference TRBV9 and TRBJ2-1, the full variable domain is DSGVTQTPKHLITATGQRVTLRCSPRSGDLSVYWYQQSLDQGLQFLIQYYNGEERAKGNILERFSAQQFPDLHSELNLSSLELGDSALYFCASSPSGTDNNEQFFGPGTRLTVL.

This sequence joins TRBV7-9 and TRBJ2-2; unclear D gene. The CDR3 is 13 residues long. Per germline, CDR1 SEHNR and CDR2 FQNEAQ (reference sequence). Trimming left V 1 base short and J 7 bases short, with 7 bases between. CDR3 in DNA: TGTGCCAGCAGCTTAGTGGCCGTCGGGGAGCTGTTTTTT. This sequence encodes CASSLVAVGELFF. The whole variable domain, filled in from reference TRBV7-9 and TRBJ2-2, reads DTGVSQNPRHKITKRGQNVTFRCDPISEHNRLYWYRQTLGQGPEFLTYFQNEAQLEKSRLLSDRFSAERPKGSFSTLEIQRTEQGDSAMYLCASSLVAVGELFFGEGSRLTVL.

This clonotype appeared a few times. The J gene is TRBJ2-3, the V gene TRBV6-6; TRBD1 agrees at 8 bases. Germline-derived CDR1 and CDR2 are MNHNY and SVGAGI (reference sequence). This CDR3 region has 15 residues. The ends lost 7 bases at V and 1 base at J; junction bases unmatched: 7. The chain's CDR3 is CASKEPGQGTDTQYF. The CDR3, as DNA: TGTGCCAGCAAGGAGCCGGGACAGGGCACAGATACGCAGTATTTT.

This clonotype was counted between two and nine times. The rearrangement uses TRBV29-1 and TRBJ2-3; 13 bases fit TRBD2. This CDR3 contains 15 residues. V trimming: 6 bases; J trimming: 5 bases; junction bases outside the gene matches: 8. Per germline, CDR1 SQVTM and CDR2 ANQGSEA. Here the CDR3 reads CSVETSGGPQDTQYF. Here the CDR3 DNA reads TGCAGCGTAGAGACTAGCGGGGGGCCCCAAGATACGCAGTATTTT.

This clonotype has just one count. The J gene is TRBJ2-5, the V gene TRBV7-8; D might be TRBD2 (5 bases). Germline CDR1 is SGHVS and CDR2 is FQNEAQ. Trimming left V 0 bases short and J 4 bases short, with 9 bases between. CDR3 length: 14 residues. In DNA form, the CDR3 reads TGTGCCAGCAGCTTAGCAACTAGTACAGAGACCCAGTACTTC. Protein: CASSLATSTETQYF. The variable domain in full, with the rest retrieved from reference TRBV7-8 and TRBJ2-5, is GAGVSQSPRYKVAKRGQDVALRCDPISGHVSLFWYQQALGQGPEFLTYFQNEAQLDKSGLPSDRFFAERPEGSVSTLKIQRTQQEDSAVYLCASSLATSTETQYFGPGTRLLVL.

The chain couples TRBV29-1 to TRBJ2-3; TRBD1 matches 8 bases. The CDR3 length is 16 residues. Per germline, CDR1 SQVTM and CDR2 ANQGSEA. The V segment lost 3 bases and the J segment 2 bases; nucleotides outside the gene matches: 10. CDR3 DNA: TGCAGCGTTGACTCATTCCGGGACAGGAACACAGATACGCAGTATTTT. Its protein product is CSVDSFRDRNTDTQYF.